This entry concerns a single TCR beta chain. These data belong to a study of blood T cells in healthy people across ages. The CDR3 loop spans 15 amino acids. The junction had 10 bases not matched to a gene; V was cut back by 4 bases and J by 7 bases. Germline-derived CDR1 and CDR2 are SGHRS and YFSETQ. Then a second PCR, running roughly 6 to 11 cycles, was carried out with a sample-barcoded 5' primer and a J-beta primer mix. Each CDR3 protein gets one entry after TCRdb re-called the 5' RACE reads with MiXCR. The data contain about 1.7 million distinct CDR3 sequences, 28% of them singletons. The sequence was obtained from a woman aged 25 to 39 in good health. The sequenced sample consisted of blood. The chain has TRBV5-1 and TRBJ2-1; 8 bases line up with TRBD2. The CDR3, as DNA: TGCGCCAGCAGCCACACGGGGGGGCTTGGTAATGAGCAGTTCTTC. Its translation: CASSHTGGLGNEQFF.